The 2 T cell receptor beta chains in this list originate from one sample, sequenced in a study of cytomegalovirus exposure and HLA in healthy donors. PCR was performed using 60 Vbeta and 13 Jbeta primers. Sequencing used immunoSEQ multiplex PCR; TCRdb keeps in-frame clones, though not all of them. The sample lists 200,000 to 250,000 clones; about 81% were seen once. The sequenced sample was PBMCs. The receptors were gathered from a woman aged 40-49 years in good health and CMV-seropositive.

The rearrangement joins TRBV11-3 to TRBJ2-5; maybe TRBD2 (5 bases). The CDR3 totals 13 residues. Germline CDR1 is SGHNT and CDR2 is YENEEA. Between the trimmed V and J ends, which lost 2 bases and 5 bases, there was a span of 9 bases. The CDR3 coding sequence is TGTGCCAGCAGCTTACCCGGGGTTGAGACCCAGTACTTC. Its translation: CASSLPGVETQYF.

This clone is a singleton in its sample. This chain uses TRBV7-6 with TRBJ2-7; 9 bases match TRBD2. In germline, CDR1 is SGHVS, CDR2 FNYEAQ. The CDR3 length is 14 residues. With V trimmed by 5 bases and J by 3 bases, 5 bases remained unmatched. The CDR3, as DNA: TGTGCCAGCAGCGACGGGACTAGCATCTACGAGCAGTACTTC. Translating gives CASSDGTSIYEQYF.